This entry describes one T cell receptor (beta chain). Its antigen is undetermined. CDR3 length equals 17 residues. CDR1 SGHTA and CDR2 FQGNSA come from the germline V gene. The V and J ends lost 1 base and 3 bases, in that order; junction bases with no gene match: 6. The sample belongs to a study of T cell responses to AZD1222 COVID-19 vaccine. Study-level results: Spike-spanning, vaccine-associated CD4 TCRs were dominant at 160-218 and 743-854. Clonal diversity may have been underestimated, and the donors were mostly white British, with more females than males. An increase in Spike-specific TCR breadth and depth was observed after two AZD1222 doses.

The assay was immunoSEQ multiplex PCR, and TCRdb's table has in-frame clones only and misses some. The data hold about 120,000 clones, with approximately 90% observed a single time. The chain joins TRBV7-2 to TRBJ2-2, with 9 bases that match TRBD1. The TCR was taken from an adult in good health. This material consisted of peripheral blood, taken on day 0 of MenACWY control vaccination. CDR3 DNA sequence: TGTGCCAGCAGCTTAGATTCTGGGACAGGGTACACCGGGGAGCTGTTTTTT. Its protein product is CASSLDSGTGYTGELFF.